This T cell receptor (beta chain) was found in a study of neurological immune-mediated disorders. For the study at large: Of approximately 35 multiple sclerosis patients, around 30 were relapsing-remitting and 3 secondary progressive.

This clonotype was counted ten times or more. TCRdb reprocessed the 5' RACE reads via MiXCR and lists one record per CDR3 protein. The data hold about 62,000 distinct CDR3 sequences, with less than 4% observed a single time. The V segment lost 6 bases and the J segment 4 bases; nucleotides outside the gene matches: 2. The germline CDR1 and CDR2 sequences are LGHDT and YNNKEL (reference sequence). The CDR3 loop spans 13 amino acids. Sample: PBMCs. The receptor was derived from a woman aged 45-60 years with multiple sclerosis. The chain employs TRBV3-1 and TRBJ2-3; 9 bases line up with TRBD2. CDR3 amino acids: CASSLAGADTQYF. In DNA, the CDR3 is TGTGCCAGCAGTTTAGCGGGAGCAGATACGCAGTATTTT.